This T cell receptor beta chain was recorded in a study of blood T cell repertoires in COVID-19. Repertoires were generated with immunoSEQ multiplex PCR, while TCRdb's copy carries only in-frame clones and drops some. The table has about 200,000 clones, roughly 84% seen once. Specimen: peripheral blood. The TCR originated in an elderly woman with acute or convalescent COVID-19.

The CDR3 coding sequence is TGTGCCAGCAGCTTGGGACAGGGGAACACAGATACGCAGTATTTT. This sequence encodes CASSLGQGNTDTQYF. This chain joins TRBV2 and TRBJ2-3; TRBD1 matches 10 bases. Looked up from germline, CDR1 is SNHLY and CDR2 is FYNNEI. The CDR3 consists of 15 residues. V lost 6 bases and J lost 2; bases outside the gene matches: 5.